Listed below are T cell receptor beta chains from one sample, sequenced in a study of T cells in Graves' hyperthyroidism and ophthalmopathy. In TCRdb, the multiplex PCR reads were re-called with MiXCR into one record per CDR3 protein. The sample shows roughly 580,000 distinct CDR3 sequences, approximately 15% of them seen only once. What was sequenced was blood. The receptors derive from a woman between 25 and 40 years old with Graves' hyperthyroidism that later progressed to Graves' ophthalmopathy. The CDR3 runs from the conserved cysteine through the conserved F or W. D genes are given only for firm matches. Only some rows state a clone size, as once, few, many or a class for expanded clones.

v_call: TRBV20-1
j_call: TRBJ1-2
d_call: -
clone_size: many
cdr3_aa: CSASVNYGYTF
cdr3_nt: TGCAGTGCTTCGGTGAACTATGGCTACACCTTC

v_call: TRBV20-1
j_call: TRBJ1-2
d_call: TRBD1
clone_size: many
cdr3_aa: CSARGQPAVYGYTF
cdr3_nt: TGCAGTGCTAGGGGACAGCCAGCGGTCTATGGCTACACCTTC

v_call: TRBV28
j_call: TRBJ1-1
d_call: TRBD1
clone_size: many
cdr3_aa: CASTRRDREGEAFF
cdr3_nt: TGTGCCAGCACCCGTAGGGACAGGGAAGGTGAAGCTTTCTTT

v_call: TRBV5-1
j_call: TRBJ1-3
d_call: -
clone_size: few
cdr3_aa: CASSPSTGDTGNTIYF
cdr3_nt: TGCGCCAGCAGCCCCTCGACGGGAGATACTGGAAACACCATATATTTT

v_call: TRBV4-2
j_call: TRBJ2-5
d_call: TRBD2
clone_size: -
cdr3_aa: CASSQDIEAGGETQYF
cdr3_nt: TGTGCCAGCAGCCAAGACATCGAAGCGGGAGGTGAGACCCAGTACTTC

v_call: TRBV9
j_call: TRBJ2-7
d_call: -
clone_size: many
cdr3_aa: CASSKAASYEQYF
cdr3_nt: TGTGCCAGCAGCAAAGCGGCCTCCTACGAGCAGTACTTC

v_call: TRBV19
j_call: TRBJ1-1
d_call: TRBD1
clone_size: many
cdr3_aa: CASSPGQGRTKTEAFF
cdr3_nt: TGTGCCAGTAGTCCGGGACAGGGGCGGACGAAAACTGAAGCTTTCTTT

v_call: TRBV11-3
j_call: TRBJ1-2
d_call: -
clone_size: many
cdr3_aa: CASSLGPRTAF
cdr3_nt: TGTGCCAGCAGCTTAGGTCCCCGCACGGCCTTC

v_call: TRBV2
j_call: TRBJ2-5
d_call: -
clone_size: -
cdr3_aa: CAIRRDGETQYF
cdr3_nt: TGTGCCATCAGGAGAGACGGAGAGACCCAGTACTTC

v_call: TRBV12-3/TRBV12-4
j_call: TRBJ2-1
d_call: TRBD2
clone_size: many
cdr3_aa: CASRTSRVSNEQFF
cdr3_nt: TGTGCCAGCAGGACTAGCAGGGTGTCCAATGAGCAGTTCTTC

v_call: TRBV5-1
j_call: TRBJ2-7
d_call: -
clone_size: many
cdr3_aa: CASSLRETGLLYEQYF
cdr3_nt: TGCGCCAGCAGCCTTCGAGAGACGGGACTGCTCTACGAGCAGTACTTC

v_call: TRBV2
j_call: TRBJ2-2
d_call: TRBD1
clone_size: -
cdr3_aa: CAKPGTGISSGELFF
cdr3_nt: TGTGCCAAACCCGGGACAGGGATAAGTTCCGGGGAGCTGTTTTTT

v_call: TRBV14
j_call: TRBJ2-4
d_call: TRBD1
clone_size: few
cdr3_aa: CASSQSGTGPGDIQYF
cdr3_nt: TGTGCCAGCAGCCAATCCGGGACAGGGCCCGGGGACATTCAGTACTTC

v_call: TRBV29-1
j_call: TRBJ2-1
d_call: -
clone_size: many
cdr3_aa: CSGRESAGTLYNEQFF
cdr3_nt: TGCAGCGGGAGGGAGTCTGCGGGTACCCTTTACAATGAGCAGTTCTTC

v_call: TRBV20-1
j_call: TRBJ2-7
d_call: -
clone_size: many
cdr3_aa: CSASGSLPYEQYF
cdr3_nt: TGCAGTGCTAGCGGTAGCCTCCCCTACGAGCAGTACTTC

v_call: TRBV5-1
j_call: TRBJ1-2
d_call: TRBD1
clone_size: many
cdr3_aa: CASGRDREYGYTF
cdr3_nt: TGCGCCAGCGGTAGGGACAGGGAGTATGGCTACACCTTC

v_call: TRBV5-1
j_call: TRBJ2-5
d_call: TRBD2
clone_size: -
cdr3_aa: CASSFRAGGPPETQYF
cdr3_nt: TGCGCCAGCAGCTTCCGAGCGGGAGGGCCCCCTGAGACCCAGTACTTC

v_call: TRBV20-1
j_call: TRBJ2-5
d_call: TRBD1
clone_size: many
cdr3_aa: CSARVYGRGLVETQYF
cdr3_nt: TGCAGTGCTAGAGTGTACGGCAGGGGGCTCGTAGAGACCCAGTACTTC

v_call: TRBV29-1
j_call: TRBJ2-4
d_call: -
clone_size: few
cdr3_aa: CSVATFNIQYF
cdr3_nt: TGCAGCGTTGCGACGTTCAACATTCAGTACTTC

v_call: TRBV2
j_call: TRBJ2-2
d_call: TRBD1
clone_size: -
cdr3_aa: CASSESSFVTGDLNTGELFF
cdr3_nt: TGTGCCAGCAGTGAATCGAGCTTTGTAACAGGGGACCTGAACACCGGGGAGCTGTTTTTT

v_call: TRBV25-1
j_call: TRBJ2-7
d_call: -
clone_size: many
cdr3_aa: CASSDYGQDLYEQYF
cdr3_nt: TGTGCCAGCAGTGATTACGGGCAGGACCTCTACGAGCAGTACTTC

v_call: TRBV25-1
j_call: TRBJ2-7
d_call: -
clone_size: -
cdr3_aa: CASTPGTADEQYF
cdr3_nt: TGTGCCAGCACGCCGGGAACTGCCGACGAGCAGTACTTC

v_call: TRBV27
j_call: TRBJ2-7
d_call: TRBD1
clone_size: many
cdr3_aa: CASTQLGQGSYEQYF
cdr3_nt: TGTGCCAGCACCCAACTGGGACAGGGGTCATACGAGCAGTACTTC

v_call: TRBV7-3
j_call: TRBJ2-2
d_call: -
clone_size: -
cdr3_aa: CASSLGETGELFF
cdr3_nt: TGTGCCAGCAGCTTAGGAGAGACCGGGGAGCTGTTTTTT

v_call: TRBV20-1
j_call: TRBJ2-3
d_call: -
clone_size: many
cdr3_aa: CSATREYGDTQYF
cdr3_nt: TGCAGTGCTACCCGGGAGTATGGAGATACGCAGTATTTT

v_call: TRBV24-1
j_call: TRBJ2-7
d_call: TRBD2
clone_size: many
cdr3_aa: CATSWGLAHTYEQYF
cdr3_nt: TGTGCCACCAGTTGGGGACTAGCGCATACCTACGAGCAGTACTTC

v_call: TRBV6-2/TRBV6-3
j_call: TRBJ2-3
d_call: -
clone_size: few
cdr3_aa: CASSGRRPSTDTQYF
cdr3_nt: TGTGCCAGCAGTGGTAGGAGGCCAAGCACAGATACGCAGTATTTT

v_call: TRBV10-3
j_call: TRBJ1-2
d_call: -
clone_size: many
cdr3_aa: CAISEPVTTYGYTF
cdr3_nt: TGTGCCATCAGTGAGCCTGTGACAACATATGGCTACACCTTC